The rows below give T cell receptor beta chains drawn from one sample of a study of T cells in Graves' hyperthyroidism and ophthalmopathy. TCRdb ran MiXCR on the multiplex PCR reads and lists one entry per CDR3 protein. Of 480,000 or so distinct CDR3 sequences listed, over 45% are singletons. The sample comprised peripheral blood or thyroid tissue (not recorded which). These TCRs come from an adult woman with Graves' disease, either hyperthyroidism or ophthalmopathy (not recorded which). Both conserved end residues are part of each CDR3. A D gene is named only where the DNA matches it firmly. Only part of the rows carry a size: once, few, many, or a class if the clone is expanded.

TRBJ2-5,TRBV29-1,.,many,TGCAGCGCAGCCCGGTCAGAAAGAGAGACCCAGTACTTC,CSAARSERETQYF
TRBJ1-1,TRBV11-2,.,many,TGTGCCAGCAGCTTAACAGATGGGGAAGCTTTCTTT,CASSLTDGEAFF
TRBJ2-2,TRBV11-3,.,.,TGTGCCAGCAGCGAGGAAGTTGGCGGGGAGCTGTTTTTT,CASSEEVGGELFF
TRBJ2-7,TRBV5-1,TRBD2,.,TGCGCCAGCAGCCCGGGAGGGCCATCCTCCGAGCAGTACTTC,CASSPGGPSSEQYF
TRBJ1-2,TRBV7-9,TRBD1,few,TGTGCCAGCAGCTTAGCTAATCCCGGACAGGGTGGTGGCTACACCTTC,CASSLANPGQGGGYTF
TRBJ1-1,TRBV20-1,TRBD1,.,TGCAGTGCTCTGGGACAGCTCTCCGCTGAAGCTCTCTTT,CSALGQLSAEALF
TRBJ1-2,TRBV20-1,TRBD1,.,TGCAGTGCTACTGATCAGGGGGGCAAAGGCTATGGCTACACCTTC,CSATDQGGKGYGYTF
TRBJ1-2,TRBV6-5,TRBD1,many,TGTGCCAGCAGCGATAAACAGGGGGCCGGTGGCTACACCTTC,CASSDKQGAGGYTF
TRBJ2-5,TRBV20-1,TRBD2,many,TGCAGTGCACTAAGAGCGGGAGCTCGTGAGACCCAGTACTTC,CSALRAGARETQYF
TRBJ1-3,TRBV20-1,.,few,TGCAGTGCTAAATGGGGTAACTCTGGAAACACCATATATTTT,CSAKWGNSGNTIYF
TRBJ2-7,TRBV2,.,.,TGTGCCAGCAGTGAACGCAGAAACGAGCAGTACTTC,CASSERRNEQYF
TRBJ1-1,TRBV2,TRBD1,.,TGTGCCAGCACCCGGGACAGCTGCACTGAAGCTTTCTTT,CASTRDSCTEAFF
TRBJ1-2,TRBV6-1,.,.,TGTGCCAGCAGCGACGGGGTCTACTATGGCTACACCTTC,CASSDGVYYGYTF
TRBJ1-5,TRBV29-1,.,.,TGCAGCGTTGAAGGGGGAACAGTGTACGAGCAGCCCCAGCATTTT,CSVEGGTVYEQPQHF
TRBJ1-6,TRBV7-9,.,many,TGTGCCAGCAGCTTAGCATTTGGGGCATCACCCCTCCACTTT,CASSLAFGASPLHF
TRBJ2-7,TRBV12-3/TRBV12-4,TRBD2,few,TGTGCCAGCAGTCCTTTAGCGGGAGAGCAGTACTTC,CASSPLAGEQYF
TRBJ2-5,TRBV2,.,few,TGTGCCAGCAGCGGGGGTCTGGAGACCCAGTACTTC,CASSGGLETQYF
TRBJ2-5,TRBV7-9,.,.,TGTGCCAGCAGCCCCACGGTCCGGGAGACCCAGTACTTC,CASSPTVRETQYF
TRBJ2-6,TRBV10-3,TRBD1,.,TGTGCCATCAGTGGACCAGGACAGGGCATTACTGGGGCCAACGTCCTGACTTTC,CAISGPGQGITGANVLTF
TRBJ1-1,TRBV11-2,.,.,TGTGCCAGCAGCTCAGGCGTTACAGGGACTGAAGCTTTCTTT,CASSSGVTGTEAFF
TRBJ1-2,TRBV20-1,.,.,TGCAGTGTTACCGGGACTAGCGGGGACGATGGCTACACCTTC,CSVTGTSGDDGYTF
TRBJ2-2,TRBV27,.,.,TGTGCCAGCAGTTTGTTTAAGAGGGGGGAGCTGTTTTTT,CASSLFKRGELFF
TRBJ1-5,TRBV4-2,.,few,TGTGCCAGCAGCCAAACCGGGACTGAGAATCAGCCCCAGCATTTT,CASSQTGTENQPQHF
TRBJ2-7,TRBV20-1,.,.,TGCAGTGCTACCGGGACTTCTTCCTACGAGCAGTACTTC,CSATGTSSYEQYF
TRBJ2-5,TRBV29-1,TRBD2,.,TGCAGCGGTAGCGGGACCCAGACCCAGTACTTC,CSGSGTQTQYF
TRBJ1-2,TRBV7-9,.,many,TGTGCCAGCAGCTCCAGGGCAGGGGCATACTATGGCTACACCTTC,CASSSRAGAYYGYTF
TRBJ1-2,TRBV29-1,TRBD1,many,TGCAGCGTCGAAGACCGCGGGACAGGGGGAAACTATGGCTACACCTTC,CSVEDRGTGGNYGYTF
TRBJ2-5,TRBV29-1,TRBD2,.,TGCGGCTCCGGGAGGTTAGAGACCCAGTACTTC,CGSGRLETQYF
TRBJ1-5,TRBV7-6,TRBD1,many,TGTGCCAGAAAGACAGGGGGAAGTCAGCCCCAGCATTTT,CARKTGGSQPQHF
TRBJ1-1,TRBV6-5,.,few,TGTGCCTGTCAAGATCAGTCTAACACTGAAGCTTTCTTT,CACQDQSNTEAFF
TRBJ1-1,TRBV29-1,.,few,TGCAGCGTTACAGGGTTGGCTGAAGCTTTCTTT,CSVTGLAEAFF
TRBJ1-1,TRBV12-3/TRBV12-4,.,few,TGCGCCAGCAGTTCTCGGGGCCTGGCGGTCAACACTGAACCTTTCTTT,CASSSRGLAVNTEPFF
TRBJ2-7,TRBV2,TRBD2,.,TGTGCCAGCAGCTTACCTAGCGGGAGGGCCTACGAGCAGTACTTC,CASSLPSGRAYEQYF
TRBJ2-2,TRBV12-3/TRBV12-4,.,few,TGTGCCAGCAGGCCCAGGGAGTTCACCGGGGAGCTGTTTTTT,CASRPREFTGELFF
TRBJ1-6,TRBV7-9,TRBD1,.,TGTGCCAGCAGCTTAGAGGGGGCGAGCAATTCACCCCTCCACTTT,CASSLEGASNSPLHF
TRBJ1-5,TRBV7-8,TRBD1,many,TGTGCCAGCAGCCCGGACAGGTATGGGAATCAGCCCCAGCATTTT,CASSPDRYGNQPQHF
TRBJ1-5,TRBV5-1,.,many,TGCGCCAGCAGCTTGGGACAGCCAGGCAATCAGCCCCAGCATTTT,CASSLGQPGNQPQHF
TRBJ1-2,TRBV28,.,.,TGTGCCAGCAGTGGCGTTGGTGGCTACACCTTC,CASSGVGGYTF
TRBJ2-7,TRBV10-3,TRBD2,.,TGTGCCACCAGGACTAGCGGGCATTTCAACGAGCAGTACTTC,CATRTSGHFNEQYF
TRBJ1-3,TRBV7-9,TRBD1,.,TGTGCCAGCAGCTTAGTGACAGGGAACACCATATATTTT,CASSLVTGNTIYF
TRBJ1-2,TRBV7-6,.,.,TGTGCCAGCAGCGTCCAGCAAGGTTTT,CASSVQQGF
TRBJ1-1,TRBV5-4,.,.,TGTGCCAGCAGCTCGCCCAAAGTAGGCACTGAAGCTTTCTTT,CASSSPKVGTEAFF
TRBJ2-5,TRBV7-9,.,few,TGTGCCAGCAGCTTTCTGGGAAGCCAAGAGACCCAGTACTTC,CASSFLGSQETQYF
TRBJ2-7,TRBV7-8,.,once,TGTGCCAGCAGCTTAGACGTGGGCGGTTCTTACTACGAGCAGTACTTC,CASSLDVGGSYYEQYF
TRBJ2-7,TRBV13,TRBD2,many,TGTGCCAGCAGCCCTATAGGGGGGACTAGCGGGAGCTACGAGCAGTACTTC,CASSPIGGTSGSYEQYF
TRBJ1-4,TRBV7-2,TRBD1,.,TGTGCCAGCAGCTCGGCGGGACAGGGGGTGACTAATGAAAAACTGTTTTTT,CASSSAGQGVTNEKLFF
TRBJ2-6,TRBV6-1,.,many,TGTGCCAGCAGTGAAGACCCCGGGGGCTCTGGGGCCAACGTCCTGACTTTC,CASSEDPGGSGANVLTF
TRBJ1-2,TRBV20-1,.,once,TGCAGCGTTGGGCAGTTGCTTAACTATGGCTACACCTTC,CSVGQLLNYGYTF
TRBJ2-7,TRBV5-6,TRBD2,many,TGTGCCAGCATGGGCCGGGGGGATGTCTACGAGCAGTACTTC,CASMGRGDVYEQYF
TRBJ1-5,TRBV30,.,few,TGTGCCTGGAGTGTCTACAGAGGCTCTCGGAGTCAGCCCCAGCATTTT,CAWSVYRGSRSQPQHF
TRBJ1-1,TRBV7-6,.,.,TGTGCCAGCAGCTCCACCCGACACAGCGGAACTGAAGCTTTCTTT,CASSSTRHSGTEAFF
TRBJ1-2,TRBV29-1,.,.,TGCAGCGCCAGAACAGGGCCCGGCCTGGATGGCTACACCTTC,CSARTGPGLDGYTF
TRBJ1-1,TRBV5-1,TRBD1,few,TGTGCCAGCAGCTTGAGGGCCAGGGGGCTAGCTTTCTTT,CASSLRARGLAFF
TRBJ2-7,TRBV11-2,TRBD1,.,TGTGCCAGCAGTTCTGTTAGTCGGACAGGGGCTAGGTACGAGCAGTACTTC,CASSSVSRTGARYEQYF
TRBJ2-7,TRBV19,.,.,TGTGCCAGTAGTATCGCCGATACCTACGAGCAGTACTTC,CASSIADTYEQYF
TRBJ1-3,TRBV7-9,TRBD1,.,TGTGCCAGCAGCTTTCCCGGGACAGGGGCTGGAAACACCATATATTTT,CASSFPGTGAGNTIYF
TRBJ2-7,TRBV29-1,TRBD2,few,TGCAGCGTCGGCCTAGCGGCAACCTACGAGCAGTACTTC,CSVGLAATYEQYF